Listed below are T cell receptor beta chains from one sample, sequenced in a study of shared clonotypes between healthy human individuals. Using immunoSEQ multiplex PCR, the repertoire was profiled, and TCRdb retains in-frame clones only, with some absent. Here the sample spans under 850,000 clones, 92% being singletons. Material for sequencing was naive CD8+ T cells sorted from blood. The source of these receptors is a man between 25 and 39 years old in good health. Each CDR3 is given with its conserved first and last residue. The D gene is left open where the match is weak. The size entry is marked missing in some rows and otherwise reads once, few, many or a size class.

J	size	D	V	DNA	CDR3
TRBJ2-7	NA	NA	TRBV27	TGTGCCAGCAGTTTATCGGCGGGAAACAGGTACTACGAGCAGTACTTC	CASSLSAGNRYYEQYF
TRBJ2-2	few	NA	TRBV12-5	TGTGCTAGTGGTCCAGGGACGAACACCGGGGAGCTGTTTTTT	CASGPGTNTGELFF
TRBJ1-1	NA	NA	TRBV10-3	TGTGCCATCAGTGAGGTAATGAACACTGAAGCTTTCTTT	CAISEVMNTEAFF
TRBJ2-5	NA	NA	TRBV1	TGCACCAGCAGCCGATGGACGGAGGGAGACCAAGAGACCCAGTACTTC	CTSSRWTEGDQETQYF
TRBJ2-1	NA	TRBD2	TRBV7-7	TGTGCCAGCAGCCCGACTAGCGGGAGTGCCTACAATGAGCAGTTCTTC	CASSPTSGSAYNEQFF
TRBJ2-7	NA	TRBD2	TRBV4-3	TGCGCCAGCAGCCAAGATATGGCTAGCGGGAAGCAGTACTTC	CASSQDMASGKQYF
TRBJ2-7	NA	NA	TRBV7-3	TGTGCCAGCAGCTTAACCGGGGCGCGGGAGCAGTACTTC	CASSLTGAREQYF
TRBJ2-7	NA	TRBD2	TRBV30	TGTGCCTGGAGTGTGGGGGGACTAGTCAACGAGCAGTACTTC	CAWSVGGLVNEQYF
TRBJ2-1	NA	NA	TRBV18	TGTGCCAGCTCACCATCTGCGGCCAATGAGCAGTTCTTC	CASSPSAANEQFF
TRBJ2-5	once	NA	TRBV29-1	TGCAGCGTTGTGAAGGGAGAGGCAGAGACCCAGTACTTC	CSVVKGEAETQYF
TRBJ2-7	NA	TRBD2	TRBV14	TGTGCCAGCAGTGAACTAGCGGGAGGGGGCTACGAGCAGTACTTC	CASSELAGGGYEQYF
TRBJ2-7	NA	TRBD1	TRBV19	TGTGCCAGTAGGCCCAGACAGGGGTCGGCCTACGAGCAGTACTTC	CASRPRQGSAYEQYF
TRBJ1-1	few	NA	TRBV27	TGTGCCAGCAGTTTATGGGGTACTGGAGAAGCTTTCTTT	CASSLWGTGEAFF
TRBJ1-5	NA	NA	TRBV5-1	TGCGCCAGCAGCTTGGAGTTGAATCAGCCCCAGCATTTT	CASSLELNQPQHF
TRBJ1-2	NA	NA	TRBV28	TGTGCCAGCAGTTTAGACAGGCTAGGTGACTATGGCTACACCTTC	CASSLDRLGDYGYTF
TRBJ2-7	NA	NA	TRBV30	TGTGCCTGGAGTGCCATGTCGGGGACTGATTACGAGCAGTACTTC	CAWSAMSGTDYEQYF
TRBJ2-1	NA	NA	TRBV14	TGTGCCAGCAGCCAATCAGGATACAATGAGCAGTTCTTC	CASSQSGYNEQFF
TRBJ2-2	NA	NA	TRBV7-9	TGTGCCAGCAGCCACAGGGCCCCGGGTGCCGGGGAGCTGTTTTTT	CASSHRAPGAGELFF
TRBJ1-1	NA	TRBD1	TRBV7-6	TGTGCCAGCAGCTTAGGGACAGGGGACACTGAAGCTTTCTTT	CASSLGTGDTEAFF
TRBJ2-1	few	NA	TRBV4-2	TGTGCCAGCAACGACCAGCGCGATGAGCAGTTCTTC	CASNDQRDEQFF
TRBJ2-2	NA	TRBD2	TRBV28	TGTGCCAGCATCCCGTTGGGGCTAGCGGACACCGGGGAGCTGTTTTTT	CASIPLGLADTGELFF
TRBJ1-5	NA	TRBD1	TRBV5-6	TGTGCCAGCAGCTCAGGGGGTTTGGAGCCCCAGCATTTT	CASSSGGLEPQHF
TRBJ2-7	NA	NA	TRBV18	TGTGCCAGCTCACCTCCGACAGGCTCCTACGAGCAGTACTTC	CASSPPTGSYEQYF
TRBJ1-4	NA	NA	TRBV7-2	TGTGCCAGCAGCACCACCTTGGTAGGGCTAGTTGCAACTAATGAAAAACTGTTTTTT	CASSTTLVGLVATNEKLFF
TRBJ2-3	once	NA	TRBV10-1	TGCGCCAGCAGTGAATCCAGGGCCCACACAGATACGCAGTATTTT	CASSESRAHTDTQYF
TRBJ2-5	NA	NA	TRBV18	TGTGCCAGCTCGCGACCTTTGGAGACCCAGTACTTC	CASSRPLETQYF
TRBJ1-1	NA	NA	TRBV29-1	TGCAGCGTTGACGCAAAGAACACTGAAGCTTTCTTT	CSVDAKNTEAFF
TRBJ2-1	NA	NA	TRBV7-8	TGTGCCAGCAGCCCCCCCCTTTACAATGAGCAGTTCTTC	CASSPPLYNEQFF